This T cell receptor (beta chain) is drawn from a study of blood T cell repertoires in COVID-19. About the research overall: The analysed material was cDNA or gDNA that came from T cells, B-cell-depleted T cells, or PBMCs.

V lost 3 bases and J lost 7, with 10 bases in between. Germline V lookup: CDR1 LNHDA, CDR2 SQIVND (reference sequence). The CDR3 contains 13 residues. Sequencing was performed with immunoSEQ multiplex PCR; in TCRdb, only in-frame clones are kept and a portion is missing. Of 90,000 to 120,000 clones listed, around nine tenths are singletons. Sequencing was carried out using peripheral blood. The genes are TRBV19 and TRBJ2-1; D not certain. The clonotype comes from a woman aged 30 to 39 with acute or convalescent COVID-19. This chain's CDR3 is CASSIGRQNEQFF. DNA for the CDR3: TGTGCCAGTAGTATTGGGCGCCAGAATGAGCAGTTCTTC.